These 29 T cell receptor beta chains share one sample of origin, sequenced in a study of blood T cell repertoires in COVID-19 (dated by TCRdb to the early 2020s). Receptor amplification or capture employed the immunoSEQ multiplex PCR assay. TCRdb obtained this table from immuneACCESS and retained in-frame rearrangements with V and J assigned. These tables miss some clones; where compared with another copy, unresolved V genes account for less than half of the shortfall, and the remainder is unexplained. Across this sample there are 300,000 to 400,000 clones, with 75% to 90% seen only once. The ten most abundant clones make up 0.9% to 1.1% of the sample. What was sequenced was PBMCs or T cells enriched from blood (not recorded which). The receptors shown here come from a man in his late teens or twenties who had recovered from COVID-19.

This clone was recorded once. In DNA, the CDR3 is TGTGCCAGCAGCCTCCATGTGAACACTGAAGCTTTCTTT. Protein sequence: CASSLHVNTEAFF. The chain employs TRBV14 and TRBJ1-1, with D hard to call. The germline V gene encodes CDR1 SGHDN and CDR2 FVKESK. CDR3 size: 13 residues. The V and J ends lost 4 bases and 0 bases respectively, with 6 bases between them.

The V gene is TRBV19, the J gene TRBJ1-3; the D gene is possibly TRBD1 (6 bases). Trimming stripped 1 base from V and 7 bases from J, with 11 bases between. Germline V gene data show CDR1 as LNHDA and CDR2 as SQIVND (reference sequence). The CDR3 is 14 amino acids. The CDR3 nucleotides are TGTGCCAGTAGTATAGCCGGGGGGCCCAACACCATATATTTT. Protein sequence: CASSIAGGPNTIYF. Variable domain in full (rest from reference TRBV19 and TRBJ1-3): DGGITQSPKYLFRKEGQNVTLSCEQNLNHDAMYWYRQDPGQGLRLIYYSQIVNDFQKGDIAEGYSVSREKKESFPLTVTSAQKNPTAFYLCASSIAGGPNTIYFGEGSWLTVV.

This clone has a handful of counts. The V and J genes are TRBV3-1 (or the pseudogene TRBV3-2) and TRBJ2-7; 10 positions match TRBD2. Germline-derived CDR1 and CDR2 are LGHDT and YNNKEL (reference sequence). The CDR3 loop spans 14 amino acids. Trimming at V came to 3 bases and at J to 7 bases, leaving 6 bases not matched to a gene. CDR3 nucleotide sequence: TGTGCCAGCAGCCACGCTAGCGGGGGAGGAGAGCAGTACTTC. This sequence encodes CASSHASGGGEQYF.

The DNA for the CDR3 is TGTGCCAGTAGTATCGGTCTCCAAGAGACCCAGTACTTC. Its protein is CASSIGLQETQYF. The chain links TRBV19 to TRBJ2-5; D is unresolved. CDR1 is LNHDA and CDR2 is SQIVND in the germline V gene (reference sequence). Deletions cut 3 bases from V and 1 base from J, with 6 bases between. The CDR3 length is 13 residues.

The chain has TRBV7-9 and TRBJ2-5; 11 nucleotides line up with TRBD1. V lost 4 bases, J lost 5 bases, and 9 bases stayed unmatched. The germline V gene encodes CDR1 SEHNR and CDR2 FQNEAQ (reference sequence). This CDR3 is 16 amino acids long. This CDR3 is CASSSGGQGAGETQYF. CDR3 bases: TGTGCCAGCAGCTCCGGCGGACAGGGGGCAGGGGAGACCCAGTACTTC.

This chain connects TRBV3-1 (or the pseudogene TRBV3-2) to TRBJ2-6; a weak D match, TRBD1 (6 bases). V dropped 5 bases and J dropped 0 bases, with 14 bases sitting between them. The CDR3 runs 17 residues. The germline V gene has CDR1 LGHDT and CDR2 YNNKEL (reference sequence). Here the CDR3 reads CASSSWDTSSGANVLTF. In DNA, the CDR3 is TGTGCCAGCAGCTCTTGGGACACCTCCTCTGGGGCCAACGTCCTGACTTTC.

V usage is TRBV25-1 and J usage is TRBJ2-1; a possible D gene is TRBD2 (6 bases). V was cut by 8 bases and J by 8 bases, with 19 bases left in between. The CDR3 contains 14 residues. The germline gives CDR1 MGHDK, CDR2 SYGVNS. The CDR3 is CASRPSTGVHEQFF. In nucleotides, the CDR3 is TGTGCCAGCCGCCCTTCGACGGGAGTGCATGAGCAGTTCTTC.

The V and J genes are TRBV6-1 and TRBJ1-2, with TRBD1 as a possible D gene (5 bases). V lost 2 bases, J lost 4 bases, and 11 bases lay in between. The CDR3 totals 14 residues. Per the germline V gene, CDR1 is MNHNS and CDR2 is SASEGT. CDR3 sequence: CASSERGKSYGYTF. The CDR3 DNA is TGTGCCAGCAGTGAACGGGGGAAGAGCTATGGCTACACCTTC.

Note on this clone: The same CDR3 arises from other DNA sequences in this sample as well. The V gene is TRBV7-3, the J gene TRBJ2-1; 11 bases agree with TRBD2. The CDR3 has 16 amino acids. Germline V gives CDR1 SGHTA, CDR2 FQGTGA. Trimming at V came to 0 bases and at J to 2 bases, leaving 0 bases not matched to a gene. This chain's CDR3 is CASSLTGLAAYNEQFF. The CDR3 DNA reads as TGTGCCAGCAGCTTAACGGGACTAGCGGCCTACAATGAGCAGTTCTTC.

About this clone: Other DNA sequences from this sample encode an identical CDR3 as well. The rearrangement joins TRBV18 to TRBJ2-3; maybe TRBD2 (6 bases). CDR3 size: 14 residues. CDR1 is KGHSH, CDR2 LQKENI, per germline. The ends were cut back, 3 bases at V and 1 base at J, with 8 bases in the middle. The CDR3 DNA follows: TGTGCCAGCTCACCGACGGGGGGCACAGATACGCAGTATTTT. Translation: CASSPTGGTDTQYF.

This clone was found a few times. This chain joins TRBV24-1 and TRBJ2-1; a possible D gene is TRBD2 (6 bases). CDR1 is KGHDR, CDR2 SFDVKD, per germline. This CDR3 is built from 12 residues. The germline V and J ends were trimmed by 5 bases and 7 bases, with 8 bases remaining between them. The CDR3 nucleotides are TGTGCCACCAGTGGGGGGGTGAATGAGCAGTTCTTC. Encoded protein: CATSGGVNEQFF.

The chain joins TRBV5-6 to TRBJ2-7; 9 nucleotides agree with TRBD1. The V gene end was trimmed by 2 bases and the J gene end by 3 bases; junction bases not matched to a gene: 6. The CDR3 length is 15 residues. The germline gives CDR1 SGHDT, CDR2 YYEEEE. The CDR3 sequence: CASSFTGTGNYEQYF. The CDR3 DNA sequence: TGTGCCAGCAGCTTCACCGGGACAGGGAACTACGAGCAGTACTTC.

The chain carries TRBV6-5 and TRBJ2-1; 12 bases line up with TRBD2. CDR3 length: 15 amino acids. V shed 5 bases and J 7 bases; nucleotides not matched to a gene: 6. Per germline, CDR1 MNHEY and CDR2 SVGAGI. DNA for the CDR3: TGTGCCAGCAGTCGTTCTAGCGGGAGGGAAAATGAGCAGTTCTTC. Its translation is CASSRSSGRENEQFF.

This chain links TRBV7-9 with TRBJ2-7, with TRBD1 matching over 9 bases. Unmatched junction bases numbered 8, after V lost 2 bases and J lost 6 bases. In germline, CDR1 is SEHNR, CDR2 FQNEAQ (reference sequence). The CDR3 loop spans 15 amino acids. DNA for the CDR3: TGTGCCAGCAGCTTAACTCGGGACAGGGAGGGCGAGCAGTACTTC. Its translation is CASSLTRDREGEQYF.

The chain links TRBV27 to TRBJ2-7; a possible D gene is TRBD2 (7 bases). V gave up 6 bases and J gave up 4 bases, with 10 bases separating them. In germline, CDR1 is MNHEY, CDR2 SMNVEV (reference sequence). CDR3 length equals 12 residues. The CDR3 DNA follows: TGTGCCAGCAGGGGGGGGCAATACGAGCAGTACTTC. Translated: CASRGGQYEQYF.

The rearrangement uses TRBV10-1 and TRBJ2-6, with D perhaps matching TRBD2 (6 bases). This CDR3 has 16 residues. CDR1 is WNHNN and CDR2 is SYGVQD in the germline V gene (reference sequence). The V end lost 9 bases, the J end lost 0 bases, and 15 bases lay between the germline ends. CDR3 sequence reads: CARTQRRGSGANVLTF. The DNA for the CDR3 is TGCGCCAGAACGCAGAGGCGGGGCTCTGGGGCCAACGTCCTGACTTTC.

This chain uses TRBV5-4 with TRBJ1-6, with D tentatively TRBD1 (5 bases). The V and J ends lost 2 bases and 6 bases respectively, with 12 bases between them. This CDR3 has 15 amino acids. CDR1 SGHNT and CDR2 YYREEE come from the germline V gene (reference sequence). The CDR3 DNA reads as TGTGCCAGCAGCTTCGAGAGACAGACTAATTCACCCCTCCACTTT. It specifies CASSFERQTNSPLHF.

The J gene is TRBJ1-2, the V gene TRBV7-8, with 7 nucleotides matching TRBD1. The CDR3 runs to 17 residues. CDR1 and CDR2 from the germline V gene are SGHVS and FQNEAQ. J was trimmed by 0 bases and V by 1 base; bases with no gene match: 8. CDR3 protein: CASSLDAGTVTNYGYTF. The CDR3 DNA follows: TGTGCCAGCAGCTTAGACGCCGGGACAGTAACTAACTATGGCTACACCTTC.

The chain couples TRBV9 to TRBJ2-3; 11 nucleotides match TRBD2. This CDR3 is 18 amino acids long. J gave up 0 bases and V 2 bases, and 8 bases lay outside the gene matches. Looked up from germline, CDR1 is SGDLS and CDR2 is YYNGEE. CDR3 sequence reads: CASSVTLAGGPSTDTQYF. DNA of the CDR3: TGTGCCAGCAGCGTTACGCTAGCGGGGGGCCCTAGCACAGATACGCAGTATTTT.

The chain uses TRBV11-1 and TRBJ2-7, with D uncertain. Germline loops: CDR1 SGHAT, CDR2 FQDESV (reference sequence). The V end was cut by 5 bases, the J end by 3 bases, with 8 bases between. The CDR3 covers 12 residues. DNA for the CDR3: TGTGCCAGCAGCCAAAACAACTACGAGCAGTACTTC. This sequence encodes CASSQNNYEQYF.

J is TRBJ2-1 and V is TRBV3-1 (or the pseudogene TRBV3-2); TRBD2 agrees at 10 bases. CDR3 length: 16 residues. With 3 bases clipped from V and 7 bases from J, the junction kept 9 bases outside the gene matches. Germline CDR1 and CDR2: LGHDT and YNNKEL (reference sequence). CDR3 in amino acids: CASSHGVAGGDNEQFF. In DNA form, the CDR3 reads TGTGCCAGCAGCCATGGCGTAGCGGGAGGCGATAATGAGCAGTTCTTC.

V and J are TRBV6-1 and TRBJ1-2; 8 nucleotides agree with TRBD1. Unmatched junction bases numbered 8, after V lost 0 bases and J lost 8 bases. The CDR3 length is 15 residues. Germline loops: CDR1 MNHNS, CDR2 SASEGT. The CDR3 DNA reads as TGTGCCAGCAGTGAAGCTCTTGGACAGGGAAGGGGCTACACCTTC. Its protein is CASSEALGQGRGYTF.

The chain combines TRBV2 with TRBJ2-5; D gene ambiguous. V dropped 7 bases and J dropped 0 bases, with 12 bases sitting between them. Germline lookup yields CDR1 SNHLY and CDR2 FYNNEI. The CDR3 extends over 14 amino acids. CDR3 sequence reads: CASTQWADQETQYF. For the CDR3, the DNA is TGTGCCAGCACCCAGTGGGCAGACCAAGAGACCCAGTACTTC.

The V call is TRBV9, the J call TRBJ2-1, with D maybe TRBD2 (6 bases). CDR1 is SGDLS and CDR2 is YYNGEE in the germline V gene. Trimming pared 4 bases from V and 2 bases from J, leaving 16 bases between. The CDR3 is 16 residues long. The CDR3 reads CASSFTERAAYNEQFF. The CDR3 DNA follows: TGTGCCAGCAGCTTCACCGAGCGGGCCGCCTACAATGAGCAGTTCTTC. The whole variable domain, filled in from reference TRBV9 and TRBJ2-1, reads DSGVTQTPKHLITATGQRVTLRCSPRSGDLSVYWYQQSLDQGLQFLIQYYNGEERAKGNILERFSAQQFPDLHSELNLSSLELGDSALYFCASSFTERAAYNEQFFGPGTRLTVL.

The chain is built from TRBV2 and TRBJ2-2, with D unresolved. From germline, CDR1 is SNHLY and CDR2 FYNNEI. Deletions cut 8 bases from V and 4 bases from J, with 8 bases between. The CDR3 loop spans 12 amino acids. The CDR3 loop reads CASLLSTGELFF. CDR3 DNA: TGTGCCAGCCTACTAAGCACCGGGGAGCTGTTTTTT.

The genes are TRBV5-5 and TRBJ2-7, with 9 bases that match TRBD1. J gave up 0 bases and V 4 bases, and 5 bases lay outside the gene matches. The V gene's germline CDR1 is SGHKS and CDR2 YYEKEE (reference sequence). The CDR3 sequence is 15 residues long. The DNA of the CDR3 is TGTGCCAGCAGCCAGGGACAGGGAAGCTCCTACGAGCAGTACTTC. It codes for CASSQGQGSSYEQYF. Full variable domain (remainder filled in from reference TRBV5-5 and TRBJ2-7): DAGVTQSPTHLIKTRGQQVTLRCSPISGHKSVSWYQQVLGQGPQFIFQYYEKEERGRGNFPDRFSARQFPNYSSELNVNALLLGDSALYLCASSQGQGSSYEQYFGPGTRLTVT.

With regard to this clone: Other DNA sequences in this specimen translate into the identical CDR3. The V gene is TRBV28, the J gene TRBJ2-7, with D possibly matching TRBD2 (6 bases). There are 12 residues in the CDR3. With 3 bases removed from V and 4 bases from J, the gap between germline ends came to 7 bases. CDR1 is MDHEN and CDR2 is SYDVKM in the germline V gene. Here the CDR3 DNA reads TGTGCCAGCAGTTTGCGGGGATACGAGCAGTACTTC. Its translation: CASSLRGYEQYF.

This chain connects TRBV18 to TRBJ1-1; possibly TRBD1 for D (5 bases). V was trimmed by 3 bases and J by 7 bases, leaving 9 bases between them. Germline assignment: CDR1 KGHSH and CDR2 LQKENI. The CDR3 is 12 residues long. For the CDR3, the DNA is TGTGCCAGCTCACCGTGGACAAATGAAGCTTTCTTT. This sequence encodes CASSPWTNEAFF.

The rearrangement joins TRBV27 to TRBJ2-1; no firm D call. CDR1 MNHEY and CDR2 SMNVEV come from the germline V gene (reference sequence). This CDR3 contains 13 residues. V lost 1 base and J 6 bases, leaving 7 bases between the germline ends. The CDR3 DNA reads TGTGCCAGCAGTTTATTGATCGGCAATGAGCAGTTCTTC. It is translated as CASSLLIGNEQFF.